This T cell receptor (beta chain) was documented in a study of blood T cells in healthy people across ages. The V gene's germline CDR1 is MDHEN and CDR2 SYDVKM. The CDR3 loop spans 17 amino acids. Comment on this clonotype: Its target is not known.

Regarding the study as a whole: Expanded clonotype shifts may have been confounded, as the donors had an unknown CMV status.

Using a J-beta primer mix together with a sample-barcoded 5' primer, a second PCR was run for roughly 6 to 12 cycles. MiXCR, run by TCRdb on the 5' RACE reads, gives a single entry per CDR3 protein. The sample records about 1.6 million distinct CDR3 sequences, about 32% being singletons. The sequence derives from a woman under 40 in good health. V gene TRBV28 combines with J gene TRBJ2-4, with TRBD2 as a possible D gene (6 bases). The DNA end favors TRBJ2-7, so the J call may be wrong. Sequencing used blood. The CDR3 loop is CASSFNPSDGGSYEQYF. The CDR3 coding sequence is TGTGCCAGCAGTTTTAATCCTTCCGACGGAGGGTCCTACGAGCAGTACTTC.